This TCR beta chain was profiled in a study of metastatic and nonmetastatic thyroid tumors. Whole-study context: Samples came from malignant and benign thyroid patients, and repertoires were compared across blood and tumor or nodule tissue.

This clone was found many times. Its antigen is unknown. The CDR3 consists of 12 residues. Trimming stripped 1 base from V and 2 bases from J, with 2 bases between. The V gene's germline CDR1 is SGHDT and CDR2 YYEEEE. General study findings and limits: Versus benign nodules, malignant thyroid tumors reportedly had significantly higher TCR beta diversity, in blood and tumor.

Authors' methods: CDR3 was compared across clinicopathological groups, and the resulting differences were used to build a distant-metastasis classifier for papillary thyroid cancer. From the PCR reads, TCRdb re-called clones with MiXCR. The V and J calls and clone size come from TCRdb's table, not from the authors' own analysis. This table holds approximately 74,000 clones, about 14% found once. All patients reached thyroid surgery having received no treatment beforehand. This sequence joins TRBV5-6 and TRBJ2-3; D is unresolved. What was sequenced was blood. The sequence was collected from a male donor with papillary thyroid cancer or a benign thyroid nodule (not recorded which). Some clones in this sample may be carry-over from other donors' samples. The CDR3 reads CASSLFTDTQYF. The CDR3 DNA sequence: TGTGCCAGCAGCTTGTTCACAGATACGCAGTATTTT.